The clone carrying this T cell receptor beta chain was detected a few times. The sample belongs to a study of human T cells and chemical hapten exposure. Trimming removed 0 bases at V and 0 bases at J, with 5 bases between. The CDR3 has 15 amino acids. The germline V gene encodes CDR1 MNHEY and CDR2 SVGAGI. Someone pulled total RNA out of unfractionated whole blood. MiXCR was run by TCRdb on the 5' RACE reads, yielding one entry per CDR3 protein. The top ten hold roughly 3.1% of the sample, which has 110,000 or so distinct CDR3 sequences, 15% to 20% seen once. The chain employs TRBV6-5 and TRBJ1-4; D call uncertain. The source is a human donor in good health. CDR3 nucleotides: TGTGCCAGCAGTTACTCAGGTGCAACTAATGAAAAACTGTTTTTT. As protein: CASSYSGATNEKLFF.